Following are 27 T cell receptor beta chains from one sample sequenced in a study of TIL therapy for anti-PD-1-resistant metastatic lung cancer (dated by TCRdb to the early 2020s). TCR beta CDR3 regions were amplified from genomic DNA with the immunoSEQ v3 hsTCRB kit using bias-controlled multiplex PCR. Here the immuneACCESS table is served through TCRdb, limited to in-frame sequences with V and J called. Missing clones are a known gap in these copies; in checked studies unresolved V genes cover under half, and the rest lacks a known reason. The sample contains some 60,000 clones, about 70% of them found a single time. Around 1.7% of the sample is taken by the ten largest. The sample's time point, from its label and the paper: pre-treatment sample, taken before nivolumab and TIL therapy. The material was blood, obtained at baseline. These TCRs come from a person aged 25-79 years with non-small cell lung cancer.

V gene TRBV6-6 combines with J gene TRBJ1-6; tentatively, D is TRBD1 (6 bases). Looked up from germline, CDR1 is MNHNY and CDR2 is SVGAGI (reference sequence). The CDR3 extends over 14 amino acids. The ends were cut back, 7 bases at V and 9 bases at J, with 16 bases in the middle. The CDR3: CASTAGQGSSPLHF. The DNA for the CDR3 is TGTGCCAGCACGGCGGGACAAGGATCTTCACCCCTCCACTTT.

V and J are TRBV5-1 and TRBJ2-3; D uncertain. The CDR3 has 13 amino acids. Germline V CDR1 and CDR2: SGHRS, YFSETQ. Deletions cut 0 bases from V and 6 bases from J, with 8 bases between. The CDR3 loop is CASSLDVGDTQYF. For the CDR3, the DNA is TGCGCCAGCAGCTTGGACGTGGGTGATACGCAGTATTTT.

The rearrangement joins TRBV29-1 to TRBJ2-2; tentative D call: TRBD2 (5 bases). V gave up 6 bases and J gave up 6 bases, with 11 bases separating them. The germline gives CDR1 SQVTM, CDR2 ANQGSEA. CDR3 length: 12 amino acids. The CDR3 spells CSVRAVAGELFF. DNA for the CDR3: TGCAGCGTCAGAGCGGTCGCCGGGGAGCTGTTTTTT.

The chain carries TRBV29-1 and TRBJ1-5; possible D gene TRBD1, 5 bases. Per germline, CDR1 SQVTM and CDR2 ANQGSEA. CDR3 length: 14 residues. V dropped 7 bases and J dropped 1 base, with 14 bases sitting between them. CDR3: CSASLRGSNQPQHF. DNA of the CDR3: TGCAGCGCCTCCCTGAGGGGCAGCAATCAGCCCCAGCATTTT. The whole variable domain, remainder taken from reference TRBV29-1 and TRBJ1-5, is SAVISQKPSRDICQRGTSLTIQCQVDSQVTMMFWYRQQPGQSLTLIATANQGSEATYESGFVIDKFPISRPNLTFSTLTVSNMSPEDSSIYLCSASLRGSNQPQHFGDGTRLSIL.

To note about this clone: The junction departs from germline at one end; a sequencing error may be responsible. The chain employs TRBV13 and TRBJ1-6; 7 bases map to TRBD1. From germline, CDR1 is PRHDT and CDR2 FYEKMQ (reference sequence). The CDR3 runs to 16 residues. The CDR3 region has the DNA TGTGCCAGCAGCACAAACAGGGGTTTGAAAAATTCACCCCTGCACTTT. It encodes CASSTNRGLKNSPLHF. Full variable domain (rest looked up from reference TRBV13 and TRBJ1-6): AAGVIQSPRHLIKEKRETATLKCYPIPRHDTVYWYQQGPGQDPQFLISFYEKMQSDKGSIPDRFSAQQFSDYHSELNMSSLELGDSALYFCASSTNRGLKNSPLHFGNGTRLTVT.

The chain's CDR3 is CATSPAGGYNEQFF. The CDR3 DNA is TGCGCCACCTCGCCAGCGGGAGGCTACAATGAGCAGTTCTTC. The chain employs TRBV4-1 and TRBJ2-1; 9 positions match TRBD2. CDR1 is MGHRA and CDR2 is YSYEKL in the germline V gene. CDR3 size: 14 residues. The junction had 7 bases not matched to a gene; V was cut back by 10 bases and J by 3 bases.

The rearrangement uses TRBV29-1 and TRBJ2-7, with D maybe TRBD2 (5 bases). Germline CDR1 and CDR2: SQVTM and ANQGSEA. V dropped 4 bases and J dropped 0 bases, with 10 bases sitting between them. CDR3 size: 13 residues. The CDR3 DNA follows: TGCAGCGTTGGGCTCGGGAACTCCTACGAGCAGTACTTC. Translation gives CSVGLGNSYEQYF.

The chain employs TRBV7-9 and TRBJ2-3; 15 positions agree with TRBD2. The J segment lost 3 bases and the V segment lost 6 bases, leaving 10 bases of the junction unmatched. The CDR3 spans 18 residues. Germline V lookup: CDR1 SEHNR, CDR2 FQNEAQ (reference sequence). The CDR3 nucleotides are TGTGCCAGCAGACCCGGACTAGCGGGGGGGCTGGGGACAGATACGCAGTATTTT. It codes for CASRPGLAGGLGTDTQYF.

This chain joins TRBV6-5 and TRBJ1-2; perhaps TRBD1 as D (5 bases). This CDR3 region has 14 residues. CDR1 and CDR2 (germline): MNHEY, SVGAGI. V dropped 6 bases and J dropped 4 bases, with 15 bases sitting between them. CDR3 DNA sequence: TGTGCCAGCAGCCGCCGGACACCGGGCTATGGCTACACCTTC. As protein: CASSRRTPGYGYTF.

This chain links TRBV13 with TRBJ2-7; D remains ambiguous. V dropped 5 bases and J dropped 5 bases, with 13 bases sitting between them. This CDR3 has 13 residues. Per the germline V gene, CDR1 is PRHDT and CDR2 is FYEKMQ (reference sequence). For the CDR3, the DNA is TGTGCCAGCAGCCTGCGCTCGGGCGACGAGCAGTACTTC. This codes for CASSLRSGDEQYF.

This chain links TRBV18 with TRBJ2-7, with 8 bases matching TRBD1. The CDR3 is 16 amino acids. Germline lookup yields CDR1 KGHSH and CDR2 LQKENI. V dropped 5 bases and J dropped 5; count of bases not matched to a gene: 14. In nucleotides, the CDR3 is TGTGCCAGCTCAGGGATCGGGGACAGGCTTAAGAACGAGCAGTACTTC. This sequence encodes CASSGIGDRLKNEQYF.

This clone showed up just a few times. The chain joins TRBV5-4 to TRBJ2-7; D gene uncertain. The CDR3 has 12 residues. Looked up from germline, CDR1 is SGHNT and CDR2 is YYREEE (reference sequence). The V end was cut by 2 bases, the J end by 4 bases, with 7 bases between. In nucleotides, the CDR3 is TGTGCCAGCAGCTTTGACGGGTACGAGCAGTACTTC. The encoded protein is CASSFDGYEQYF.

The genes are TRBV10-3 and TRBJ1-1, with a weak D call TRBD1 (6 bases). CDR3 length: 12 amino acids. Trimming took 8 bases from V and 1 from J, leaving 8 bases between them. Germline-derived CDR1 and CDR2 are ENHRY and SYGVKD. In DNA, the CDR3 is TGTGCCATCGGGGGACAGAACACTGAAGCTTTCTTT. Translated, it gives CAIGGQNTEAFF.

The chain carries TRBV11-3 and TRBJ1-2; D is undetermined. Trimming removed 5 bases at V and 8 bases at J, with 18 bases between. The length of the CDR3 is 14 residues. Germline V lookup: CDR1 SGHNT, CDR2 YENEEA. CDR3 nucleotides: TGTGCCAGCAGCCGGCCAGCCGCGAAGCTAGGCTACACCTTC. Translated, it gives CASSRPAAKLGYTF.

This clone was seen a handful of times. The sample holds other DNA sequences that translate to the same CDR3. The chain uses TRBV15 and TRBJ2-7; D gene ambiguous. The CDR3 contains 14 residues. Per germline, CDR1 LNHNV and CDR2 YYDKDF (reference sequence). The V end was cut by 0 bases, the J end by 2 bases, with 8 bases between. CDR3 region: CATSRDRLTYEQYF. The CDR3 DNA reads TGTGCCACCAGCAGAGATCGACTTACCTACGAGCAGTACTTC.

This rearrangement joins TRBV10-3 to TRBJ1-4, with 7 bases aligning to TRBD1. The CDR3 loop spans 13 amino acids. CDR1 is ENHRY, CDR2 SYGVKD, per germline. V was pared by 4 bases and J by 8 bases, with 4 bases of the junction left unmatched. CDR3 protein: CAISGDSPEKLFF. CDR3 DNA sequence: TGTGCCATCAGTGGGGACAGCCCCGAAAAACTGTTTTTT.

The CDR3 DNA follows: TGTGCCAGCAGTGTGACAGGGGACGAGCAGTACTTC. Translated, it gives CASSVTGDEQYF. The genes are TRBV2 and TRBJ2-7; 8 positions agree with TRBD1. This CDR3 region has 12 residues. CDR1 is SNHLY and CDR2 is FYNNEI in the germline V gene. V lost 4 bases, J lost 5 bases, and 1 base stayed unmatched.

Of note for this clone: Germline is not matched at one junction end, which may reflect a read error. The V and J genes are TRBV7-7 and TRBJ2-7, with a possible D match to TRBD2 (6 bases). The CDR3 contains 15 residues. The germline V gene encodes CDR1 SSHAT and CDR2 FNYEAQ (reference sequence). In nucleotides, the CDR3 is TGTGCTAGCAGCTTAGGTGTGGGAGGATCCTACGAGCAGTACTTC. This codes for CASSLGVGGSYEQYF.

This clone has a single count. This chain connects TRBV2 to TRBJ2-3; unclear D gene. Germline values: CDR1 SNHLY, CDR2 FYNNEI. The CDR3 extends over 12 amino acids. Trimming took 6 bases from V and 4 from J, leaving 8 bases between them. CDR3 coding DNA: TGTGCCAGCAGGGTATTAGCAGATACGCAGTATTTT. This translates into CASRVLADTQYF.

The CDR3 region has the DNA TGTGCCAGCAGCTTGGACGGGAAGACTCAAGAGACCCAGTACTTC. Translated, it gives CASSLDGKTQETQYF. The V and J genes are TRBV5-4 and TRBJ2-5; TRBD2 might be the D (5 bases). The germline V and J ends were trimmed by 0 bases and 2 bases, with 11 bases remaining between them. Germline-derived CDR1 and CDR2 are SGHNT and YYREEE (reference sequence). CDR3 length: 15 amino acids.

The V call is TRBV19, the J call TRBJ1-5; the match to TRBD1 covers 7 bases. This CDR3 contains 15 residues. CDR1 is LNHDA, CDR2 SQIVND, per germline (reference sequence). The J segment lost 5 bases and the V segment lost 5 bases, leaving 9 bases of the junction unmatched. DNA for the CDR3: TGTGCCAGTAGTCCTCTAGACAGGGCCGATCAGCCCCAGCATTTT. Translating it yields CASSPLDRADQPQHF. Variable domain in full (rest from reference TRBV19 and TRBJ1-5): DGGITQSPKYLFRKEGQNVTLSCEQNLNHDAMYWYRQDPGQGLRLIYYSQIVNDFQKGDIAEGYSVSREKKESFPLTVTSAQKNPTAFYLCASSPLDRADQPQHFGDGTRLSIL.

This chain links TRBV7-2 with TRBJ1-4; maybe TRBD1 (5 bases). Trimming pared 2 bases from V and 8 bases from J, leaving 12 bases between. Germline loops: CDR1 SGHTA, CDR2 FQGNSA. The CDR3 is 14 residues long. CDR3 coding DNA: TGTGCCAGCAGCTTATCAGGGATAGGAGAAAAACTGTTTTTT. It translates to CASSLSGIGEKLFF.

Remarks on this clone: One junction end does not reproduce the germline sequence, and a read error may be involved. The CDR3 DNA follows: TGTGCCAGCAGCCCGTCCTTCAATGAGCAGTTCTTC. Amino acid sequence: CASSPSFNEQFF. The chain combines TRBV7-2 with TRBJ2-1; D not resolved. The CDR3 runs 12 residues. Germline V CDR1 and CDR2: SGHTA, FQGNSA.

This rearrangement joins TRBV28 to TRBJ2-3; 7 bases are shared with TRBD2. The CDR3 covers 14 residues. Germline V gives CDR1 MDHEN, CDR2 SYDVKM. Trimming cost V 4 bases and J 3 bases; bases outside gene matches: 4. The CDR3 here is CASSWQGGTDTQYF. In nucleotides, the CDR3 is TGTGCCAGCAGTTGGCAGGGAGGGACAGATACGCAGTATTTT.

The V and J genes are TRBV5-1 and TRBJ1-4; the D is unclear. Germline CDR1 reads SGHRS; CDR2 reads YFSETQ. The CDR3 covers 16 residues. Trimming cost V 4 bases and J 8 bases, with 21 bases left between them. CDR3 nucleotide sequence: TGCGCCAGCAGCCCGGAACCCGTAACCCCTTACGAAAAACTGTTTTTT. Translating gives CASSPEPVTPYEKLFF.

Only one count was recorded for this clone. The chain has TRBV10-2 and TRBJ2-5, with D tentatively TRBD2 (6 bases). V gave up 2 bases and J gave up 7 bases, with 8 bases separating them. CDR1 is WSHSY and CDR2 is SAAADI in the germline V gene. This CDR3 comprises 12 residues. Written as DNA, the CDR3 is TGCGCCAGCAGTGAGACCGGGGGGACCCAGTACTTC. This translates into CASSETGGTQYF.

The gene calls are TRBV9 and TRBJ1-4, with D unclear. The CDR3 is made up of 15 amino acids. Looked up from germline, CDR1 is SGDLS and CDR2 is YYNGEE. V was pared by 4 bases and J by 0 bases, with 10 bases between. This CDR3 is CASSRVGATNEKLFF. For the CDR3, the DNA is TGTGCCAGCAGCCGAGTCGGGGCAACTAATGAAAAACTGTTTTTT.